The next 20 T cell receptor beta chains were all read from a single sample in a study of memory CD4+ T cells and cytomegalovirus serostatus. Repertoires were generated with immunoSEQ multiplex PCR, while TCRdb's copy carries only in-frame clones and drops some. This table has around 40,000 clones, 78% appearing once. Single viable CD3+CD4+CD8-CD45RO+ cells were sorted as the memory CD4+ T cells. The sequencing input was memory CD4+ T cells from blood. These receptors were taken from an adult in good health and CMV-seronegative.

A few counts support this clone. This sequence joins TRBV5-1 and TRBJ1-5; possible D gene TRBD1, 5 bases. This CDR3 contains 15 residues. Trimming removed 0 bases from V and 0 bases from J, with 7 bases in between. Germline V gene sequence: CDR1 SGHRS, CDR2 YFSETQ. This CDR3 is CASSLGQYSNQPQHF. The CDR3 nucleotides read TGCGCCAGCAGCTTGGGACAGTATAGCAATCAGCCCCAGCATTTT.

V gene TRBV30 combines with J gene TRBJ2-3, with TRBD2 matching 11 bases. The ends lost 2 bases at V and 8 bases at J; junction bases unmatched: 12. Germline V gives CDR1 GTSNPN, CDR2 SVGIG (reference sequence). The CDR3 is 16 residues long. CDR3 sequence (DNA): TGTGCCTGGAGTCTCGGGACTAGCGGCACTCTTGTTACGCAGTATTTT. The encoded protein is CAWSLGTSGTLVTQYF.

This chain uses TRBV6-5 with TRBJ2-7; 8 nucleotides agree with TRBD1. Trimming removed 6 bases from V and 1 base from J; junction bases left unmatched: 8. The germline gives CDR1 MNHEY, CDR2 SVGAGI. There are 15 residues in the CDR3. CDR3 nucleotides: TGTGCCAGCAGCCGGAGCCGGGACAGGTCCTACGAGCAGTACTTC. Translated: CASSRSRDRSYEQYF.

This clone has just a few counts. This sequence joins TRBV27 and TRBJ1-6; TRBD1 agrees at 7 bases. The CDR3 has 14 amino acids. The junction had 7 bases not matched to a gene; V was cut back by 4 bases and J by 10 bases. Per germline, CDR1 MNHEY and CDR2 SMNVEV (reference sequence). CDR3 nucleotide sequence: TGTGCCAGCAGTTATTCGGGGACAGCATCACCCCTCCACTTT. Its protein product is CASSYSGTASPLHF.

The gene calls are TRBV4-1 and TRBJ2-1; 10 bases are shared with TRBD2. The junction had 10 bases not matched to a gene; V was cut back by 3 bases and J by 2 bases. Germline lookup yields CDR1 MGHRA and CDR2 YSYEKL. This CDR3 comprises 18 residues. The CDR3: CASSHGLAGEGTYNEQFF. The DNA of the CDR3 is TGCGCCAGCAGCCACGGGCTAGCGGGGGAAGGGACCTACAATGAGCAGTTCTTC.

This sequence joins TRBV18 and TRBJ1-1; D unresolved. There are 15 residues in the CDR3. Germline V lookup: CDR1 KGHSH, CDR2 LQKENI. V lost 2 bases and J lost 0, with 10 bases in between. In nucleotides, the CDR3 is TGTGCCAGCTCACCATCGCCCGGGATGAACACTGAAGCTTTCTTT. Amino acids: CASSPSPGMNTEAFF.

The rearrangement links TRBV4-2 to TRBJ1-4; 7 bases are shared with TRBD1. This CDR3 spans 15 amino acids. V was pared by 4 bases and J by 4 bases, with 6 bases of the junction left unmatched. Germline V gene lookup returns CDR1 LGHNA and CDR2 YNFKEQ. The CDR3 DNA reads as TGTGCCAGCAGCCGAAACAGGGGCCTTAATGAAAAACTGTTTTTT. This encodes CASSRNRGLNEKLFF.

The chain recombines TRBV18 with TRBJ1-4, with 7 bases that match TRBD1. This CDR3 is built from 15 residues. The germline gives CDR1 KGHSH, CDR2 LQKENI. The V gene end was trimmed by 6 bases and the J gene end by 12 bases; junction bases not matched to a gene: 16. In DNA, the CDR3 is TGTGCCAGCTCGCAAGACCAGGGACAGCCGTCGGAACTGTTTTTT. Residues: CASSQDQGQPSELFF.

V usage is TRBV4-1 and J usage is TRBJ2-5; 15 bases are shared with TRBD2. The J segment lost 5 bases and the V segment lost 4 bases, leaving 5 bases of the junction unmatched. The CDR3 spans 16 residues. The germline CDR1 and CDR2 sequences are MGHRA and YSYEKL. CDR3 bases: TGCGCCAGCAGCCGATCGGGACTAGCGGGGGGTGAGACCCAGTACTTC. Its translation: CASSRSGLAGGETQYF.

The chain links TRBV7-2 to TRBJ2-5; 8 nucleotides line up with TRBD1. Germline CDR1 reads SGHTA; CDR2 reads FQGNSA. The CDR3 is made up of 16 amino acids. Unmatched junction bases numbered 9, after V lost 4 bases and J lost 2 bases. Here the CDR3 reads CASSSIDRGRQETQYF. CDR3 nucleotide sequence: TGTGCCAGCAGCTCGATCGACAGGGGTAGGCAAGAGACCCAGTACTTC. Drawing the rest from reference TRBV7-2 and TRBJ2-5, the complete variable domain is GAGVSQSPSNKVTEKGKDVELRCDPISGHTALYWYRQSLGQGLEFLIYFQGNSAPDKSGLPSDRFSAERTGGSVSTLTIQRTQQEDSAVYLCASSSIDRGRQETQYFGPGTRLLVL.

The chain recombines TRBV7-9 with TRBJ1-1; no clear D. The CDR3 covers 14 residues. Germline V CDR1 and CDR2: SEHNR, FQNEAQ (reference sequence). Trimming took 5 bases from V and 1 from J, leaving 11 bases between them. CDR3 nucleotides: TGTGCCAGCAGCCTCCGTCACGGGAACACTGAAGCTTTCTTT. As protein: CASSLRHGNTEAFF.

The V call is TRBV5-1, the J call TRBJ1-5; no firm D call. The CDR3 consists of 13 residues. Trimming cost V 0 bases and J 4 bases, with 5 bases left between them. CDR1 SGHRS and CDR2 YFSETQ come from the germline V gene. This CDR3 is CASSLDNNQPQHF. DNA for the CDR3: TGCGCCAGCAGCTTGGACAATAATCAGCCCCAGCATTTT.

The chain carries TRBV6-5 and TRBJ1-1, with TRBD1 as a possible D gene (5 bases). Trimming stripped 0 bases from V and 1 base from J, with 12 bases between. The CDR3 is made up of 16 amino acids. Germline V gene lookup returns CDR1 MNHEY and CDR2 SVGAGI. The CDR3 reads CASSYSTPGQNTEAFF. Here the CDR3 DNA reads TGTGCCAGCAGTTACTCGACTCCAGGACAGAACACTGAAGCTTTCTTT.

The DNA for the CDR3 is TGTGCCAGCAGTGGGGGGGAGACCCAGTACTTC. As protein: CASSGGETQYF. The V gene is TRBV2, the J gene TRBJ2-5, with D perhaps matching TRBD1 or TRBD2 (5 bases each). The CDR3 has 11 residues. Germline CDR1 SNHLY, CDR2 FYNNEI. Trimming stripped 4 bases from V and 5 bases from J, with 5 bases between.

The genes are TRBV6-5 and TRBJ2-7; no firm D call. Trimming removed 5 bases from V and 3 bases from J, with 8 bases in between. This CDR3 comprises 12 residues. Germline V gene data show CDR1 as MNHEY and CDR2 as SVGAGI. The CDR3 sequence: CASSSNGYEQYF. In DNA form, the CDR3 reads TGTGCCAGCAGTAGTAACGGCTACGAGCAGTACTTC.

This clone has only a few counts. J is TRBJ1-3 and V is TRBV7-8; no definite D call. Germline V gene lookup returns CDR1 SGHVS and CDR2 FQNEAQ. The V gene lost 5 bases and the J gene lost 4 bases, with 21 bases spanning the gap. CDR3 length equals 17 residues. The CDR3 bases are TGTGCCAGCAGCCCCCGGAATCGTGTGGCTCGCGGAAACACCATATATTTT. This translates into CASSPRNRVARGNTIYF.

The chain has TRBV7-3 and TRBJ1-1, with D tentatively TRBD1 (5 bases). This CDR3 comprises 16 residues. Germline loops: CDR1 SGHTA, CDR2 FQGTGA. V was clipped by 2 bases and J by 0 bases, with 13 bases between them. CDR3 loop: CASSLQAPGLNTEAFF. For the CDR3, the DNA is TGTGCCAGCAGCTTACAGGCCCCAGGGTTGAACACTGAAGCTTTCTTT.

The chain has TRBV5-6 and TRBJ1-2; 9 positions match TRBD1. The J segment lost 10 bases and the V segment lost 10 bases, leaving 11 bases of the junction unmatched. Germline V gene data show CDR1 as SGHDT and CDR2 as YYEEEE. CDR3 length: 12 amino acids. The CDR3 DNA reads TGTGCCTCCACCGGGACAGGGACTCTCTACACCTTC. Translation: CASTGTGTLYTF.

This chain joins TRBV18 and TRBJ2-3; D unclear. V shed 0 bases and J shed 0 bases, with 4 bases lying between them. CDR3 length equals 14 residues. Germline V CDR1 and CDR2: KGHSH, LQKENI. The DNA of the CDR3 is TGTGCCAGCTCACCACCTCATAGCACAGATACGCAGTATTTT. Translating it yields CASSPPHSTDTQYF.

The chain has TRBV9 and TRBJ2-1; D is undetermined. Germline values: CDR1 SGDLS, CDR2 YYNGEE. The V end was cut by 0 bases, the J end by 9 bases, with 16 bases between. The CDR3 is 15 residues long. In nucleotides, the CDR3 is TGTGCCAGCAGCGTAGTAGGAGATCTTGACTCTGAGCAGTTCTTC. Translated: CASSVVGDLDSEQFF.